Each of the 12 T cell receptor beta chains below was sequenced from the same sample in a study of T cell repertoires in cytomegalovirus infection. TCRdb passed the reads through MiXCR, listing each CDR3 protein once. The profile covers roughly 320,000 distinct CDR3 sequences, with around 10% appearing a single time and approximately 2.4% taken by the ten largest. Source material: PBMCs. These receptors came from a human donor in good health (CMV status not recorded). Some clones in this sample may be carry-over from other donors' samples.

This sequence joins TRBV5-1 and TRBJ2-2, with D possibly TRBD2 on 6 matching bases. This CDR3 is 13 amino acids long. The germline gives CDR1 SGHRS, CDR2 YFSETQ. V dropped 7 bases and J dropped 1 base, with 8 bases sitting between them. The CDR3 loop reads CASGGENTGELFF. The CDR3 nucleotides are TGCGCCAGCGGAGGGGAGAACACCGGGGAGCTGTTTTTT.

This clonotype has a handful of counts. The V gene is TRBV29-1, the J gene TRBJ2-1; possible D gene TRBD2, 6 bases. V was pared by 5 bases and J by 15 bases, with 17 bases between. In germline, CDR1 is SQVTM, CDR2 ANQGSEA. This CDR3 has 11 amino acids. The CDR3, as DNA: TGCAGCGTTTTCGAGGGACTCCGACCGTTCTTC. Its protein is CSVFEGLRPFF.

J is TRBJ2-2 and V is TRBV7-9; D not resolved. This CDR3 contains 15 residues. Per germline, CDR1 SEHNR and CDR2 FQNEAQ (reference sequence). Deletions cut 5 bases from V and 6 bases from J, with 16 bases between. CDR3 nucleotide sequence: TGTGCCAGCAGCCTCCGGGTCCCGCGACCCGGGGAGCTGTTTTTT. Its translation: CASSLRVPRPGELFF.

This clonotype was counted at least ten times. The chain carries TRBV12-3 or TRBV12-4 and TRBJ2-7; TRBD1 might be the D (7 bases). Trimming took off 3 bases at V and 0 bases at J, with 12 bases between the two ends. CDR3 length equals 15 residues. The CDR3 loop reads CASSFGGTASYEQYF. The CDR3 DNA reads TGTGCCAGCAGTTTTGGCGGGACAGCCTCCTACGAGCAGTACTTC.

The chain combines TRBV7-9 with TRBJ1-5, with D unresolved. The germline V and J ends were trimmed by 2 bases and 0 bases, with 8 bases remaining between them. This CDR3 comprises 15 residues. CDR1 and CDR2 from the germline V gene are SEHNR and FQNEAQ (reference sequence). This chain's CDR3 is CASSLSQDSNQPQHF. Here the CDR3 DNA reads TGTGCCAGCAGCTTAAGCCAAGATAGCAATCAGCCCCAGCATTTT. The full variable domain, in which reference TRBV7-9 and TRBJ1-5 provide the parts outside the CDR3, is DTGVSQNPRHKITKRGQNVTFRCDPISEHNRLYWYRQTLGQGPEFLTYFQNEAQLEKSRLLSDRFSAERPKGSFSTLEIQRTEQGDSAMYLCASSLSQDSNQPQHFGDGTRLSIL.

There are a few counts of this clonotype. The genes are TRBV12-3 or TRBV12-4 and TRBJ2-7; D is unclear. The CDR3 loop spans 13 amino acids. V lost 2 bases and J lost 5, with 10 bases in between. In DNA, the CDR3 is TGTGCCAGCAGTTTATCCTGGGATGACGAGCAGTACTTC. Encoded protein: CASSLSWDDEQYF.

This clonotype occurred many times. The CDR3 loop is CASRTALYEQYV. CDR3 nucleotides: TGTGCCAGTCGGACAGCACTCTACGAGCAGTACGTC. The chain carries TRBV12-3 or TRBV12-4 and TRBJ2-7; D may be TRBD1 (6 bases). This CDR3 comprises 12 residues. The V gene lost 9 bases and the J gene lost 3 bases, with 12 bases spanning the gap.

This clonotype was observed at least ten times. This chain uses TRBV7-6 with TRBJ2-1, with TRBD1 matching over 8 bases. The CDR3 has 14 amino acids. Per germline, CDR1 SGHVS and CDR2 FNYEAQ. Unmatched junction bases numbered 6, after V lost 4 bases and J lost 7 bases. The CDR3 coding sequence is TGTGCCAGCAGCTCTAGGACAGGGCCGAATGAGCAGTTCTTC. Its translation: CASSSRTGPNEQFF.

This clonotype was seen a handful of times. CDR3 coding DNA: TGCAGTGCTAGAGCCCTAGGGGACCCCGGAGGGCCCCAGCATTTT. This gives the protein CSARALGDPGGPQHF. The chain employs TRBV20-1 and TRBJ1-5, with D maybe TRBD1 (5 bases). V lost 1 base and J 9 bases, leaving 19 bases between the germline ends. There are 15 residues in the CDR3. CDR1 is DFQATT, CDR2 SNEGSKA, per germline (reference sequence).

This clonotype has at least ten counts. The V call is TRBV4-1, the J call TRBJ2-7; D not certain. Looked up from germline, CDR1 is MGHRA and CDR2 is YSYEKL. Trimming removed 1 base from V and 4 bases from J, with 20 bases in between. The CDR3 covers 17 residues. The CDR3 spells CASSQVAETETLYEQYF. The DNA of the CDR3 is TGCGCCAGCAGCCAAGTCGCGGAAACAGAGACCTTATACGAGCAGTACTTC.

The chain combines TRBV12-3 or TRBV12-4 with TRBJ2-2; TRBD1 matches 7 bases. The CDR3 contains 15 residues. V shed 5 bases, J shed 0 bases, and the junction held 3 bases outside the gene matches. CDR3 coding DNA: TGTGCCAGCAGTCTGGGACAGTCGAACACCGGGGAGCTGTTTTTT. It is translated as CASSLGQSNTGELFF.

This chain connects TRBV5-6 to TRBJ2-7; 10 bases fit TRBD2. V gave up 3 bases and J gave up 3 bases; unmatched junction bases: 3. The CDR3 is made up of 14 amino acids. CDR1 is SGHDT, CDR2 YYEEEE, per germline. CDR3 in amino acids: CASSYLAGDYEQYF. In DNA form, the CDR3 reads TGTGCCAGCAGCTACCTAGCGGGGGACTACGAGCAGTACTTC.